Shown below are 8 T cell receptor beta chains from a single sample sequenced in a study of early T cells in non-severe SARS-CoV-2 infection. TCRdb ran MiXCR on the 5' RACE reads and lists one entry per CDR3 protein. Of approximately 98,000 distinct CDR3 sequences in the sample, 12% were seen once. The specimen sequenced was whole blood. Receptors were obtained from an adult who was a healthcare worker with PCR-confirmed SARS-CoV-2 infection or an uninfected control (not recorded which).

This clonotype has a count of ten or more. The J gene is TRBJ2-1, the V gene TRBV14, with D possibly being TRBD2 (6 bases). The germline V gene has CDR1 SGHDN and CDR2 FVKESK. The V end was cut by 3 bases, the J end by 4 bases, with 16 bases between. This CDR3 spans 16 amino acids. CDR3 nucleotide sequence: TGTGCCAGCAGCCACGCCCAAGGACTACCATACAATGAGCAGTTCTTC. Residues: CASSHAQGLPYNEQFF. The full variable domain, its missing parts supplied by reference TRBV14 and TRBJ2-1, is EAGVTQFPSHSVIEKGQTVTLRCDPISGHDNLYWYRRVMGKEIKFLLHFVKESKQDESGMPNNRFLAERTGGTYSTLKVQPAELEDSGVYFCASSHAQGLPYNEQFFGPGTRLTVL.

This clonotype has more than one count but fewer than ten. J is TRBJ2-1 and V is TRBV18; TRBD2 matches 10 bases. This CDR3 has 14 residues. Germline values: CDR1 KGHSH, CDR2 LQKENI. J lost 13 bases, V lost 5 bases, and 11 bases had no gene match. The CDR3 sequence: CASSETSGRRNQFF. For the CDR3, the DNA is TGTGCCAGCTCAGAGACTAGCGGGCGAAGAAATCAGTTCTTC. Full variable domain (remainder filled in from reference TRBV18 and TRBJ2-1): NAGVMQNPRHLVRRRGQEARLRCSPMKGHSHVYWYRQLPEEGLKFMVYLQKENIIDESGMPKERFSAEFPKEGPSILRIQQVVRGDSAAYFCASSETSGRRNQFFGPGTRLTVL.

This chain joins TRBV11-2 and TRBJ2-1, with D unresolved. Germline assignment: CDR1 SGHAT and CDR2 FQNNGV. The CDR3 contains 15 residues. The ends were cut back, 3 bases at V and 4 bases at J, with 13 bases in the middle. CDR3 sequence reads: CASSFGFTLYNEQFF. Here the CDR3 DNA reads TGTGCCAGCAGCTTTGGGTTTACCCTGTACAATGAGCAGTTCTTC.

The table lists this clonotype with many counts. This rearrangement joins TRBV13 to TRBJ1-1; 7 bases are a match to TRBD1. V lost 3 bases to trimming and J lost 5 bases; unmatched junction nucleotides: 6. The germline V gene encodes CDR1 PRHDT and CDR2 FYEKMQ (reference sequence). This CDR3 contains 14 residues. CDR3 loop: CASSLRAGGTEAFF. CDR3 in DNA: TGTGCCAGCAGCTTGAGGGCAGGGGGAACTGAAGCTTTCTTT.

DNA for the CDR3: TGTGCCAGCTCGCAAGGACAGGGGGACGATCAGCCCCAGCATTTT. The encoded protein is CASSQGQGDDQPQHF. The chain joins TRBV18 to TRBJ1-5, with 10 bases matching TRBD1. Germline CDR1 is KGHSH and CDR2 is LQKENI. V dropped 6 bases and J dropped 5; count of bases not matched to a gene: 7. CDR3 length: 15 residues.

A few counts support this clonotype. The rearrangement joins TRBV30 to TRBJ2-7, with D unclear. From germline, CDR1 is GTSNPN and CDR2 SVGIG (reference sequence). Trimming took 0 bases from V and 5 from J, leaving 8 bases between them. This CDR3 has 12 amino acids. CDR3 residues: CAWSVSQNEQYF. The CDR3, as DNA: TGTGCCTGGAGTGTCAGTCAAAACGAGCAGTACTTC.

This clonotype was recorded a few times. The V and J genes are TRBV27 and TRBJ1-4; D unclear. There are 15 residues in the CDR3. The V end lost 1 base, the J end lost 8 bases, and 14 bases lay between the germline ends. Germline CDR1 reads MNHEY; CDR2 reads SMNVEV (reference sequence). The CDR3 DNA sequence: TGTGCCAGCAGTTTATGGGCAGCCAGGTTGGAAAAACTGTTTTTT. Translation: CASSLWAARLEKLFF.

This clonotype was seen a few times. In DNA, the CDR3 is TGCGCCAGCAGCCCATGGGGGGCAGGTACGCCGAACACTGAAGCTTTCTTT. It specifies CASSPWGAGTPNTEAFF. The chain links TRBV10-2 to TRBJ1-1; D is possibly TRBD1 (6 bases). The CDR3 runs to 17 residues. The V and J ends lost 6 bases and 1 base respectively, with 21 bases between them. Germline V gene sequence: CDR1 WSHSY, CDR2 SAAADI.